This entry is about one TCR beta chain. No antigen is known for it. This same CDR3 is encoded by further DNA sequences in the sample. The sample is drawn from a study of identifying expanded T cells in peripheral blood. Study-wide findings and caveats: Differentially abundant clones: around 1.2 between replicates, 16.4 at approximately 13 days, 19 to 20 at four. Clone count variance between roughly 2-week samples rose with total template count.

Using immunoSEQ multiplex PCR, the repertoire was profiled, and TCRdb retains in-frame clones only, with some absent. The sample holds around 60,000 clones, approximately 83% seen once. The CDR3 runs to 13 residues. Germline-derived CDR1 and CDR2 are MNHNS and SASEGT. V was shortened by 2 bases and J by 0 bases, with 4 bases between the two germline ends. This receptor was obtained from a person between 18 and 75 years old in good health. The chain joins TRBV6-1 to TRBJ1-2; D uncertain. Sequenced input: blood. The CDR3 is CASSETANYGYTF. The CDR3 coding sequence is TGTGCCAGCAGTGAAACAGCTAACTATGGCTACACCTTC.